Presented here are 13 T cell receptor beta chains from one specimen sequenced in a study of T cell responses to AZD1222 COVID-19 vaccine. The repertoire was sequenced with immunoSEQ multiplex PCR; TCRdb's copy has only in-frame clones and lacks some. The sample records about 76,000 clones, 65% to 80% being singletons. The sequences come from peripheral blood, collected 28 days after the second dose of the MenACWY control vaccine. These receptors all stem from an adult who received the MenACWY meningococcal vaccine as a control.

CDR3 sequence: CASSPWGRTAEAFF. The CDR3 nucleotides are TGTGCCAGCTCACCATGGGGTAGGACGGCTGAAGCTTTCTTT. This chain connects TRBV18 to TRBJ1-1; D unresolved. This CDR3 is 14 amino acids long. Germline loops: CDR1 KGHSH, CDR2 LQKENI. V was shortened by 2 bases and J by 6 bases, with 13 bases between the two germline ends.

The chain uses TRBV7-2 and TRBJ2-7; tentatively, D is TRBD1 or TRBD2 (5 bases each). Germline CDR1 reads SGHTA; CDR2 reads FQGNSA. This CDR3 is built from 14 residues. V lost 6 bases and J lost 6, with 18 bases in between. CDR3 loop: CASRPYPGQPEQYF. CDR3 in DNA: TGTGCCAGCAGGCCCTATCCGGGGCAACCCGAGCAGTACTTC. Drawing the rest from reference TRBV7-2 and TRBJ2-7, the complete variable domain is GAGVSQSPSNKVTEKGKDVELRCDPISGHTALYWYRQSLGQGLEFLIYFQGNSAPDKSGLPSDRFSAERTGGSVSTLTIQRTQQEDSAVYLCASRPYPGQPEQYFGPGTRLTVT.

This sequence joins TRBV27 and TRBJ2-2; TRBD2 agrees at 12 bases. Germline lookup yields CDR1 MNHEY and CDR2 SMNVEV (reference sequence). The CDR3 spans 15 residues. The ends lost 6 bases at V and 8 bases at J; junction bases unmatched: 7. The CDR3 coding sequence is TGTGCCAGCAGGACTAGCGGGAGTATAGTAGGGGAGCTGTTTTTT. It is translated as CASRTSGSIVGELFF.

CDR3 in amino acids: CASSQSSGGKDTQYF. CDR3 DNA: TGCGCCAGCAGTCAGTCGAGCGGGGGGAAAGATACGCAGTATTTT. The J gene is TRBJ2-3, the V gene TRBV23-1, with 9 nucleotides matching TRBD2. TRBV23-1 is noted as an ORF with a role that remains uncertain. CDR3 length: 15 residues. With 3 bases clipped from V and 5 bases from J, the junction kept 6 bases outside the gene matches.

V gene TRBV19 combines with J gene TRBJ1-1, with D possibly matching TRBD1 (6 bases). The CDR3 length is 14 residues. Looked up from germline, CDR1 is LNHDA and CDR2 is SQIVND (reference sequence). The V and J ends lost 8 bases and 1 base respectively, with 14 bases between them. The CDR3 protein is CASSQGLENTEAFF. CDR3 in DNA: TGTGCCAGTTCACAGGGCCTCGAGAACACTGAAGCTTTCTTT.

This clone was recorded a few times. Other DNA sequences in the sample encode the same CDR3. CDR3 DNA sequence: TGTGCCAGCAGCCAAGGAAGCGGGAGGGCCTCCGGGGAGCTGTTTTTT. Translated, it gives CASSQGSGRASGELFF. The rearrangement uses TRBV3-1 (or the pseudogene TRBV3-2) and TRBJ2-2, with TRBD2 matching over 10 bases. Germline CDR1 is LGHDT and CDR2 is YNNKEL (reference sequence). The V and J ends lost 1 base and 6 bases, in that order; junction bases with no gene match: 5. CDR3 size: 16 residues.

This clone was recorded once. The same CDR3 can be traced to other DNA sequences in this sample. J is TRBJ1-6 and V is TRBV4-1; D is undetermined. Trimming took off 0 bases at V and 6 bases at J, with 6 bases between the two ends. CDR1 is MGHRA and CDR2 is YSYEKL in the germline V gene. CDR3 size: 14 residues. As DNA, the CDR3 is TGCGCCAGCAGCCAAGAGGGCGGTAATTCACCCCTCCACTTT. It specifies CASSQEGGNSPLHF.

The gene calls are TRBV7-8 and TRBJ1-3, with no clear D. Trimming took 3 bases from V and 0 from J, leaving 3 bases between them. This CDR3 region has 13 residues. The germline CDR1 and CDR2 sequences are SGHVS and FQNEAQ. CDR3 DNA sequence: TGTGCCAGCAGCTTGAGCTCTGGAAACACCATATATTTT. Translation: CASSLSSGNTIYF.

The rearrangement joins TRBV6-5 to TRBJ1-6; the match to TRBD1 covers 8 bases. Germline CDR1 and CDR2: MNHEY and SVGAGI. Trimming cost V 5 bases and J 10 bases; bases outside gene matches: 4. The CDR3 is made up of 13 amino acids. For the CDR3, the DNA is TGTGCCAGCAGTATGACAGGGGACTCACCCCTCCACTTT. It is translated as CASSMTGDSPLHF.

The chain has TRBV27 and TRBJ2-1; D may be TRBD2 (6 bases). The germline gives CDR1 MNHEY, CDR2 SMNVEV (reference sequence). V gave up 3 bases and J gave up 7 bases, with 16 bases separating them. The CDR3 covers 15 residues. The chain's CDR3 is CASSLLDGGYNEQFF. DNA of the CDR3: TGTGCCAGCAGTTTGTTGGACGGGGGTTATAATGAGCAGTTCTTC.

The chain uses TRBV5-5 and TRBJ1-1; D gene ambiguous. Per the germline V gene, CDR1 is SGHKS and CDR2 is YYEKEE (reference sequence). This CDR3 contains 15 residues. Trimming removed 0 bases from V and 4 bases from J, with 13 bases in between. CDR3 sequence (DNA): TGTGCCAGCAGCTTGGAGGATCGGGTGGGCACTGAAGCTTTCTTT. Protein: CASSLEDRVGTEAFF.

In its sample, this clone is medium-sized. The chain has TRBV5-6 and TRBJ2-7; TRBD2 matches 10 bases. There are 11 residues in the CDR3. V was pared by 8 bases and J by 13 bases, with 9 bases of the junction left unmatched. Germline CDR1 is SGHDT and CDR2 is YYEEEE. The CDR3 DNA is TGTGCCAGTATGAGCCTAGCGGGAGATTACTTC. Protein: CASMSLAGDYF.

The chain is built from TRBV15 and TRBJ1-2; D might be TRBD1 (6 bases). Germline V CDR1 and CDR2: LNHNV, YYDKDF (reference sequence). The CDR3 loop spans 17 amino acids. The V gene lost 4 bases and the J gene lost 7 bases, with 25 bases spanning the gap. CDR3 in amino acids: CATSNGAGGLRKGGYTF. DNA of the CDR3: TGTGCCACCAGCAATGGGGCGGGGGGGCTGCGGAAGGGTGGCTACACCTTC. The full variable domain, completed using reference TRBV15 and TRBJ1-2, is DAMVIQNPRYQVTQFGKPVTLSCSQTLNHNVMYWYQQKSSQAPKLLFHYYDKDFNNEADTPDNFQSRRPNTSFCFLDIRSPGLGDTAMYLCATSNGAGGLRKGGYTFGSGTRLTVV.